One and the same sample provided the 26 T cell receptor beta chains below, sequenced in a study of cytomegalovirus exposure and HLA in healthy donors. Primers: 60 Vbeta forward and 13 Jbeta reverse. The assay was immunoSEQ multiplex PCR, and TCRdb's table has in-frame clones only and misses some. Of roughly 110,000 clones listed, less than 80% are singletons. Sequenced material: PBMCs. These receptor sequences come from a woman between 40 and 55 years old in good health and CMV-seropositive.

The CDR3 DNA sequence: TGTGCCAGCAGCTTAGGTGGGCAGCAGTTCTTC. Its protein product is CASSLGGQQFF. The chain links TRBV7-3 to TRBJ2-1; D gene uncertain. The CDR3 is made up of 11 amino acids. V was trimmed by 2 bases and J by 11 bases, leaving 7 bases between them. Germline CDR1 reads SGHTA; CDR2 reads FQGTGA.

The genes are TRBV20-1 and TRBJ2-2, with TRBD2 matching over 7 bases. The CDR3 is made up of 11 amino acids. Trimming removed 6 bases from V and 7 bases from J; junction bases left unmatched: 2. Germline values: CDR1 DFQATT, CDR2 SNEGSKA (reference sequence). In DNA form, the CDR3 reads TGCAGTGCGGGAGGGTACGGGGAGCTGTTTTTT. Residues: CSAGGYGELFF.

This clone turned up a few times. V usage is TRBV7-9 and J usage is TRBJ1-4; D is perhaps TRBD1 (5 bases). The CDR3 consists of 14 residues. Trimming shortened V by 5 bases and J by 5 bases, and 12 bases separated the two germline ends. Germline V CDR1 and CDR2: SEHNR, FQNEAQ (reference sequence). The CDR3 DNA is TGTGCCAGCAGCAGGGGTAGGACGAATGAAAAACTGTTTTTT. Encoded protein: CASSRGRTNEKLFF. Drawing the rest from reference TRBV7-9 and TRBJ1-4, the complete variable domain is DTGVSQNPRHKITKRGQNVTFRCDPISEHNRLYWYRQTLGQGPEFLTYFQNEAQLEKSRLLSDRFSAERPKGSFSTLEIQRTEQGDSAMYLCASSRGRTNEKLFFGSGTQLSVL.

This CDR3 reads CASSLDTDNEQFF. The CDR3 bases are TGTGCCAGCTCACTCGACACCGACAATGAGCAGTTCTTC. The rearrangement uses TRBV18 and TRBJ2-1; no clear D. The CDR3 covers 13 residues. The V end lost 4 bases, the J end lost 5 bases, and 9 bases lay between the germline ends. Germline CDR1 and CDR2: KGHSH and LQKENI.

The V gene is TRBV6-6, the J gene TRBJ1-2; TRBD1 matches at 10 bases. The ends lost 8 bases at V and 6 bases at J; junction bases unmatched: 6. CDR1 MNHNY and CDR2 SVGAGI come from the germline V gene (reference sequence). The CDR3 has 13 residues. The CDR3 DNA is TGTGCCAGCCTACCAGGGACAGGGGATGGCTACACCTTC. This sequence encodes CASLPGTGDGYTF.

The gene calls are TRBV11-3 and TRBJ2-3; 8 nucleotides align to TRBD2. The CDR3 is made up of 15 amino acids. Germline V gene lookup returns CDR1 SGHNT and CDR2 YENEEA. V trimming: 2 bases; J trimming: 5 bases; junction bases outside the gene matches: 6. The CDR3 region is CASSLLGGAVDTQYF. The CDR3 DNA is TGTGCCAGCAGCTTACTCGGGGGGGCTGTAGATACGCAGTATTTT. The variable domain in full, completed from reference TRBV11-3 and TRBJ2-3, reads EAGVVQSPRYKIIEKKQPVAFWCNPISGHNTLYWYLQNLGQGPELLIRYENEEAVDDSQLPKDRFSAERLKGVDSTLKIQPAELGDSAVYLCASSLLGGAVDTQYFGPGTRLTVL.

The rearrangement links TRBV5-1 to TRBJ1-2; D is unresolved. CDR1 is SGHRS, CDR2 YFSETQ, per germline. V lost 2 bases to trimming and J lost 3 bases, with 8 bases between them. This CDR3 region has 13 residues. The CDR3 spells CASSFSVDYGYTF. The CDR3 region has the DNA TGCGCCAGCAGCTTTTCGGTGGACTATGGCTACACCTTC.

On this clone: Its ends do not fully match the called genes, so a read error is possible. This rearrangement joins TRBV30 to TRBJ1-1; D might be TRBD1 (6 bases). This CDR3 is 14 amino acids long. Germline V lookup: CDR1 GTSNPN, CDR2 SVGIG (reference sequence). DNA of the CDR3: TGTGCCTGGAGTACCCGGGGGGCGAACACTGGAGCTTTCTTT. It translates to CAWSTRGANTGAFF.

For the CDR3, the DNA is TGTGCCAGCAGCCCTAGCGAGGGCACCGGGGAGCTGTTTTTT. Its protein product is CASSPSEGTGELFF. V is TRBV7-3 and J is TRBJ2-2; maybe TRBD2 (6 bases). The CDR3 spans 14 residues. Germline assignment: CDR1 SGHTA and CDR2 FQGTGA. V was cut by 5 bases and J by 4 bases, with 11 bases left in between.

CDR3 protein: CASSPRGTGRGYEAFF. The CDR3 DNA sequence: TGTGCCAGCAGCCCAAGGGGGACAGGGAGGGGGTATGAAGCTTTCTTT. This chain links TRBV7-8 with TRBJ1-1; 9 nucleotides line up with TRBD1. From germline, CDR1 is SGHVS and CDR2 FQNEAQ. The V and J ends lost 5 bases and 7 bases, in that order; junction bases with no gene match: 14. CDR3 size: 16 residues.

The genes are TRBV27 and TRBJ2-1; a weak D match, TRBD1 (5 bases). V was trimmed by 7 bases and J by 6 bases, leaving 16 bases between them. Germline V lookup: CDR1 MNHEY, CDR2 SMNVEV (reference sequence). The CDR3 length is 14 residues. The CDR3, as DNA: TGTGCCAGCAAACAGGCAGGGTTCTCCAATGAGCAGTTCTTC. It codes for CASKQAGFSNEQFF.

The chain combines TRBV27 with TRBJ2-1; TRBD2 matches 7 bases. Germline V gene lookup returns CDR1 MNHEY and CDR2 SMNVEV (reference sequence). The CDR3 covers 15 residues. V was clipped by 3 bases and J by 2 bases; unmatched bases: 4. The DNA for the CDR3 is TGTGCCAGCAGTTTTAGGAGCGGGACCTACAATGAGCAGTTCTTC. Translation gives CASSFRSGTYNEQFF.

The rearrangement joins TRBV18 to TRBJ1-4; TRBD1 agrees at 7 bases. CDR3 length: 13 amino acids. Looked up from germline, CDR1 is KGHSH and CDR2 is LQKENI. Trimming at V came to 3 bases and at J to 7 bases, leaving 2 bases not matched to a gene. Written as DNA, the CDR3 is TGTGCCAGCTCACCCCAGGGGGTTGAAAAACTGTTTTTT. Its translation is CASSPQGVEKLFF.

This rearrangement joins TRBV4-2 to TRBJ2-2; 9 nucleotides line up with TRBD2. CDR1 is LGHNA and CDR2 is YNFKEQ in the germline V gene. The CDR3 is 16 amino acids. With V trimmed by 4 bases and J by 5 bases, 8 bases remained unmatched. The CDR3 spells CASSRPSGDGTGELFF. CDR3 DNA sequence: TGTGCCAGCAGCCGCCCTAGCGGGGATGGGACCGGGGAGCTGTTTTTT.

The V call is TRBV7-9, the J call TRBJ2-7; weak D call: TRBD2 (6 bases). Trimming removed 3 bases at V and 2 bases at J, with 11 bases between. Germline CDR1 SEHNR, CDR2 FQNEAQ (reference sequence). The CDR3 runs 14 residues. CDR3 DNA: TGTGCCAGCAGCTTTCGGGAGCTTCCCTACGAGCAGTACTTC. Translation gives CASSFRELPYEQYF.

V gene TRBV15 combines with J gene TRBJ2-1, with 13 bases matching TRBD2. The germline V gene encodes CDR1 LNHNV and CDR2 YYDKDF (reference sequence). The CDR3 consists of 16 residues. With 2 bases clipped from V and 4 bases from J, the junction kept 2 bases outside the gene matches. This CDR3 reads CATSRWTSGSYNEQFF. In DNA, the CDR3 is TGTGCCACCAGCAGATGGACTAGCGGGAGTTACAATGAGCAGTTCTTC.

The chain carries TRBV5-4 and TRBJ2-1, with D maybe TRBD2 (6 bases). The CDR3 runs to 13 residues. In germline, CDR1 is SGHNT, CDR2 YYREEE (reference sequence). The V end was cut by 3 bases, the J end by 6 bases, with 10 bases between. CDR3 sequence: CASSSGGRNEQFF. In DNA form, the CDR3 reads TGTGCCAGCAGCTCCGGGGGACGCAATGAGCAGTTCTTC. The whole variable domain, remainder taken from reference TRBV5-4 and TRBJ2-1, is ETGVTQSPTHLIKTRGQQVTLRCSSQSGHNTVSWYQQALGQGPQFIFQYYREEENGRGNFPPRFSGLQFPNYSSELNVNALELDDSALYLCASSSGGRNEQFFGPGTRLTVL.

The CDR3, as DNA: TGTGCCAGTAGTATAGTCCAGGGCTCCTACAATGAGCAGTTCTTC. Translating gives CASSIVQGSYNEQFF. The rearrangement joins TRBV19 to TRBJ2-1; D is possibly TRBD1 (5 bases). Trimming pared 1 base from V and 0 bases from J, leaving 7 bases between. This CDR3 has 15 residues. Germline values: CDR1 LNHDA, CDR2 SQIVND (reference sequence).

The chain employs TRBV2 and TRBJ2-5; D ambiguous. The V gene lost 4 bases and the J gene lost 4 bases, with 7 bases spanning the gap. This CDR3 comprises 12 residues. Germline V gives CDR1 SNHLY, CDR2 FYNNEI. The CDR3 nucleotides read TGTGCCAGCAGTGGTGGCACAGAGACCCAGTACTTC. Its protein is CASSGGTETQYF.

This clone has only a few counts. The chain recombines TRBV9 with TRBJ2-1, with 11 positions matching TRBD2. Germline V gene sequence: CDR1 SGDLS, CDR2 YYNGEE. With V trimmed by 4 bases and J by 4 bases, 4 bases remained unmatched. The CDR3 totals 15 residues. The CDR3 bases are TGTGCCAGCAGCCCTAGCGGGAGGACTTACAATGAGCAGTTCTTC. As protein: CASSPSGRTYNEQFF. Combining the CDR3 with reference TRBV9 and TRBJ2-1 gives the whole variable domain DSGVTQTPKHLITATGQRVTLRCSPRSGDLSVYWYQQSLDQGLQFLIQYYNGEERAKGNILERFSAQQFPDLHSELNLSSLELGDSALYFCASSPSGRTYNEQFFGPGTRLTVL.

This sequence joins TRBV9 and TRBJ2-7; 10 bases match TRBD2. Germline assignment: CDR1 SGDLS and CDR2 YYNGEE. The trim removed 0 bases at V and 5 bases at J, leaving 5 bases unmatched. The CDR3 covers 15 residues. In nucleotides, the CDR3 is TGTGCCAGCAGCGTAGAACCTAGCGGGAGTAACGAGCAGTACTTC. Its protein product is CASSVEPSGSNEQYF.

The chain carries TRBV7-9 and TRBJ2-1; 8 bases agree with TRBD2. The CDR3 runs to 14 residues. The V gene's germline CDR1 is SEHNR and CDR2 FQNEAQ (reference sequence). J gave up 10 bases and V 1 base, and 6 bases lay outside the gene matches. The CDR3 region has the DNA TGTGCCAGCAGCTTAGGCCGGGGGGGGACGGAGCAGTTCTTC. Amino acids: CASSLGRGGTEQFF.

The rearrangement links TRBV6-1 to TRBJ2-7; 10 bases map to TRBD1. With 2 bases clipped from V and 3 bases from J, the junction kept 10 bases outside the gene matches. Per the germline V gene, CDR1 is MNHNS and CDR2 is SASEGT. The CDR3 spans 17 residues. CDR3 DNA sequence: TGTGCCAGCAGTGAAACCGTGACAGGGGGCACCGACTACGAGCAGTACTTC. Protein: CASSETVTGGTDYEQYF.

This sequence joins TRBV6-6 and TRBJ2-2; unclear D gene. Looked up from germline, CDR1 is MNHNY and CDR2 is SVGAGI (reference sequence). The CDR3 runs to 13 residues. V dropped 4 bases and J dropped 1 base, with 4 bases sitting between them. The CDR3, as DNA: TGTGCCAGCAGTTCAGGGAACACCGGGGAGCTGTTTTTT. This sequence encodes CASSSGNTGELFF.

The gene calls are TRBV5-1 and TRBJ1-2; D ambiguous. From germline, CDR1 is SGHRS and CDR2 YFSETQ. There are 12 residues in the CDR3. Between the trimmed V and J ends, which lost 0 bases and 6 bases, there was a span of 6 bases. Here the CDR3 DNA reads TGCGCCAGCAGCTTGGGATCGGATGGCTACACCTTC. This codes for CASSLGSDGYTF.

V gene TRBV4-1 combines with J gene TRBJ2-7; 10 positions agree with TRBD2. This CDR3 region has 16 residues. Unmatched junction bases numbered 9, after V lost 0 bases and J lost 7 bases. Germline values: CDR1 MGHRA, CDR2 YSYEKL. CDR3 protein: CASSQDPSGRAWEQYF. Here the CDR3 DNA reads TGCGCCAGCAGCCAAGATCCAAGCGGGAGGGCCTGGGAGCAGTACTTC.